This TCR beta chain appears in the sequencing data of a study of radiation and T cells in renal cell carcinoma. Time point meaning: blood 2 weeks post-SBRT. Treatment indicated: 15 Gy SBRT to primary tumor, nephrectomy 4 weeks later. The tumor was a clear cell renal cell carcinoma. CDR3 length: 16 amino acids. The germline gives CDR1 MDHEN, CDR2 SYDVKM. Trimming left V 6 bases short and J 3 bases short, with 17 bases between. TCRdb keeps only in-frame clones here, not all; method: immunoSEQ multiplex PCR. The repertoire holds around 120,000 clones, with roughly 77% as singletons. The V and J genes are TRBV28 and TRBJ1-4; TRBD1 might be the D (6 bases). Sample: blood, taken from a patient whose treatment included radiotherapy and nephrectomy. This sequence originates from a woman aged 55-70 years with renal cell carcinoma. DNA of the CDR3: TGTGCCAGCAGCACATATATAGACAGGTCTAATGAAAAACTGTTTTTT. It specifies CASSTYIDRSNEKLFF.